This TCR beta chain is drawn from a study of shared clonotypes between healthy human individuals. This clone has a single count. Its antigen remains unknown. Some 30,000 T cell genomes (around 200 ng DNA) went into each sorted-subset replicate. Assay used: immunoSEQ multiplex PCR; TCRdb lists only in-frame clones, some missing. The table lists over a million clones, approximately 78% of them singletons. General study results and limits: All-four-donor shared clonotypes had higher generation probabilities than non-shared clonotypes did.

In the CD4+ fraction, cells were divided into CD45RA+ naive and CD45RA-negative memory subsets. The CDR3 spans 13 residues. Per the germline V gene, CDR1 is SNHLY and CDR2 is FYNNEI. V was trimmed by 5 bases and J by 8 bases, leaving 15 bases between them. The specimen sequenced was memory CD4+ T cells from PBMCs. Sample subset: CD45RA-negative fraction. This TCR came from a young man in good health. Some clones in this sample may be carry-over from other donors' samples. The chain couples TRBV2 to TRBJ1-2, with a possible D match to TRBD1 (6 bases). The CDR3 sequence: CASSSIGTLGYTF. The CDR3 coding sequence is TGTGCCAGCAGTTCCATAGGGACATTGGGCTACACCTTC.